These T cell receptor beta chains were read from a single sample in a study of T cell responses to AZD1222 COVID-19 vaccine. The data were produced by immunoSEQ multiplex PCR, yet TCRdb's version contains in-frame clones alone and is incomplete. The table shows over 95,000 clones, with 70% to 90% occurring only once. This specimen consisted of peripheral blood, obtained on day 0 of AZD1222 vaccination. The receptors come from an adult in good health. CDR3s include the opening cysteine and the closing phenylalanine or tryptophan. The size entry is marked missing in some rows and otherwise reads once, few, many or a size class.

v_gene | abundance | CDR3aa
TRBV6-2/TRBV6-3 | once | CASSAYRGRDTDTQYF
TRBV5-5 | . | CASHFQGAYGYTF
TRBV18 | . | CASSPARGVEAFF
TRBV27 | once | CASSREQGARANSPLHF
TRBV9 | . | CASSPRTGPSGNTIYF
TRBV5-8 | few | CASPTSGGINEQFF
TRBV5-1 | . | CASSPSGGGENNEQFF
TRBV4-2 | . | CASSQGTGRRAFF
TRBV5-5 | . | CASSFFGQGPGSGTEAFF
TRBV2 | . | CASSGTVSYNEQFF
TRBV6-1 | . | CASSERSSGYTF
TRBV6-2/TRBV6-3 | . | CASSYSTLETQYF
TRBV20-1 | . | CSAVRGAEAFF